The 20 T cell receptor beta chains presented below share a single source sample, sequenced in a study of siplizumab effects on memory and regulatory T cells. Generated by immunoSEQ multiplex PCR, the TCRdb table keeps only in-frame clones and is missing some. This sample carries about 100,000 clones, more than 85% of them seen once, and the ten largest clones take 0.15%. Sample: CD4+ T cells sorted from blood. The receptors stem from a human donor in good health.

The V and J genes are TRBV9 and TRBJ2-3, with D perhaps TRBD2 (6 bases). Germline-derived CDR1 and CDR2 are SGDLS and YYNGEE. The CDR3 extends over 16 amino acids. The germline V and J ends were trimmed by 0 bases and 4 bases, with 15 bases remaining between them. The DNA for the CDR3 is TGTGCCAGCAGCGTAGCGGTGGCGGGGAGTGCAGATACGCAGTATTTT. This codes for CASSVAVAGSADTQYF.

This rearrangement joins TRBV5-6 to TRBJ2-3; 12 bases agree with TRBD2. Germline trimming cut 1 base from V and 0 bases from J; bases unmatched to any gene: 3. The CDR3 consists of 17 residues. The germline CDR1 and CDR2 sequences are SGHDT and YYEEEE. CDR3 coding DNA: TGTGCCAGCAGCTTGTTAGGACTAGCGGGGAGCACAGATACGCAGTATTTT. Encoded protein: CASSLLGLAGSTDTQYF.

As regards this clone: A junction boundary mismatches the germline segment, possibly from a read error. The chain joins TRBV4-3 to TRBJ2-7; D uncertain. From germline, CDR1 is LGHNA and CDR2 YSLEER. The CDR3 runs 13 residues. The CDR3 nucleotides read TGCGCCAGCAGCCAAGATATAGGGTCCGACTCAGACTTC. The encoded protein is CASSQDIGSDSDF.

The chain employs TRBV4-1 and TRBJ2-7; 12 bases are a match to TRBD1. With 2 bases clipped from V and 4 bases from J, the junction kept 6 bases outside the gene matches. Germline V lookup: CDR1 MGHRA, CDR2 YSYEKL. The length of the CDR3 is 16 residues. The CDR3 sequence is CASSQSSGQGAYEQYF. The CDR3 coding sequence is TGCGCCAGCAGCCAATCCTCGGGACAGGGGGCTTACGAGCAGTACTTC.

The CDR3 DNA follows: TGTGCCAGCAGCTTAGCAGCGGGGGACACCGGGGAGCTGTTTTTT. Protein: CASSLAAGDTGELFF. V gene TRBV7-9 combines with J gene TRBJ2-2, with 8 bases lining up with TRBD2. The V segment lost 0 bases and the J segment 3 bases; nucleotides outside the gene matches: 0. Germline CDR1 and CDR2: SEHNR and FQNEAQ (reference sequence). The CDR3 contains 15 residues. Full variable domain (missing parts from reference TRBV7-9 and TRBJ2-2): DTGVSQNPRHKITKRGQNVTFRCDPISEHNRLYWYRQTLGQGPEFLTYFQNEAQLEKSRLLSDRFSAERPKGSFSTLEIQRTEQGDSAMYLCASSLAAGDTGELFFGEGSRLTVL.

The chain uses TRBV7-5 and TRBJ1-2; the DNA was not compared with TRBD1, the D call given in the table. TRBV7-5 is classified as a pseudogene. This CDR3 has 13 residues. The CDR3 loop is CVRWGRVPYGYTF. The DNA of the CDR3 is TGTGTCAGATGGGGCAGGGTGCCCTATGGCTACACCTTC.

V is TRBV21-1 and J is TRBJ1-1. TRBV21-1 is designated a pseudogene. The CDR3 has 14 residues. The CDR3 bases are TGTGCCAGCAGAGAACAGGCGGCGGGCACTGAAGTTTTCTTT. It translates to CASREQAAGTEVFF.

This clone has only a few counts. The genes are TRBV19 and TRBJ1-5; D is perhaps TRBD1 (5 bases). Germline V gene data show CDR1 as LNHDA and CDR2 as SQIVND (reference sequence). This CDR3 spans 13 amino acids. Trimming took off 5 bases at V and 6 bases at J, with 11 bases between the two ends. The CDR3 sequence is CASSWGEGQPQHF. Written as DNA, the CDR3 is TGTGCCAGTAGTTGGGGGGAGGGTCAGCCCCAGCATTTT.

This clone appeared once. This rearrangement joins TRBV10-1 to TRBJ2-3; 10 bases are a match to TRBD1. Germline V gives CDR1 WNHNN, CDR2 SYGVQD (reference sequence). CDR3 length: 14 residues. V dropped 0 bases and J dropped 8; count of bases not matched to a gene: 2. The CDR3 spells CASSESRTGGTQYF. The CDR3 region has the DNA TGCGCCAGCAGTGAGTCGCGGACAGGGGGTACGCAGTATTTT.

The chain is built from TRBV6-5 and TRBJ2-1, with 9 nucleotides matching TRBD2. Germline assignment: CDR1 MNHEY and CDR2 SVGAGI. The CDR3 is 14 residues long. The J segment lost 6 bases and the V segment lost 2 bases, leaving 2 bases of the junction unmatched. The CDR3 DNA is TGTGCCAGCAGTTACGGCGGGGGGGCCAATGAGCAGTTCTTC. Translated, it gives CASSYGGGANEQFF.

The CDR3 loop reads CASSDPGHNEQFF. The CDR3 DNA reads as TGTGCCAGCAGCGATCCAGGTCACAATGAGCAGTTCTTC. This rearrangement joins TRBV7-3 to TRBJ2-1; D uncertain. Germline CDR1 reads SGHTA; CDR2 reads FQGTGA. Trimming pared 5 bases from V and 5 bases from J, leaving 10 bases between. The length of the CDR3 is 13 residues.

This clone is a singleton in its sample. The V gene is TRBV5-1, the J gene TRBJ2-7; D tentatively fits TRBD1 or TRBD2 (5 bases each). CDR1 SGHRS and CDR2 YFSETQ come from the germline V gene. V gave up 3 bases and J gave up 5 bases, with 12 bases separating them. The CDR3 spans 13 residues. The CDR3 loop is CASSWTLGDEQYF. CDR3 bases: TGCGCCAGCAGCTGGACTTTAGGGGACGAGCAGTACTTC.

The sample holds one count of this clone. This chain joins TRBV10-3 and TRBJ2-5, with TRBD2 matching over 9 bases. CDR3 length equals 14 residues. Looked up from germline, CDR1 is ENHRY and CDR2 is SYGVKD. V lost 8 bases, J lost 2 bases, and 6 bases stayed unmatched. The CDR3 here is CAIRAGGQQETQYF. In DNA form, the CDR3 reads TGTGCCATCCGAGCGGGGGGTCAACAAGAGACCCAGTACTTC.

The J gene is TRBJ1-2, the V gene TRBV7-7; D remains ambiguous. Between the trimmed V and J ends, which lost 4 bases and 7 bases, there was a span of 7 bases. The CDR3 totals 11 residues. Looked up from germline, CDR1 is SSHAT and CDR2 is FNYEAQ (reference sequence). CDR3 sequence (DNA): TGTGCCAGCAGCTCTCTTCGTGGCTACACCTTC. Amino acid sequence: CASSSLRGYTF.

In nucleotides, the CDR3 is TGTGCCAGCAGTGACCGCGGAGTGGAGGGGGCCACTGAAGCTTTCTTT. As protein: CASSDRGVEGATEAFF. The V call is TRBV25-1, the J call TRBJ1-1, with TRBD1 matching 7 bases. This CDR3 is built from 16 residues. CDR1 and CDR2 from the germline V gene are MGHDK and SYGVNS. Trimming at V came to 3 bases and at J to 4 bases, leaving 11 bases not matched to a gene.

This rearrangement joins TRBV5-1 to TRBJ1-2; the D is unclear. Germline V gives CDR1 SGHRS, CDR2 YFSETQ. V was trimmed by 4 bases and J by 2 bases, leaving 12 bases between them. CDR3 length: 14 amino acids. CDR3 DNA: TGCGCCAGCAGCGTAGAGTTAGCAAACTATGGCTACACCTTC. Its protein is CASSVELANYGYTF. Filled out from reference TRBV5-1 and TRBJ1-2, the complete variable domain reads KAGVTQTPRYLIKTRGQQVTLSCSPISGHRSVSWYQQTPGQGLQFLFEYFSETQRNKGNFPGRFSGRQFSNSRSEMNVSTLELGDSALYLCASSVELANYGYTFGSGTRLTVV.

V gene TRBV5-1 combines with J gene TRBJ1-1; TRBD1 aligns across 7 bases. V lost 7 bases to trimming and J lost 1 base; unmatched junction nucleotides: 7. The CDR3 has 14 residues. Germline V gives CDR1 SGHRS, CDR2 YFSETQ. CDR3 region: CASLDGQANTEAFF. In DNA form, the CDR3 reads TGCGCCAGCCTCGATGGACAGGCGAACACTGAAGCTTTCTTT.

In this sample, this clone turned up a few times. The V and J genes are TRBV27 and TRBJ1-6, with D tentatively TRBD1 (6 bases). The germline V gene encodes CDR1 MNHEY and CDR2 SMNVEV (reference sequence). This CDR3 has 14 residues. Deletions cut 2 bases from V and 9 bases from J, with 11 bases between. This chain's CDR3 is CASSLQNRVSPLHF. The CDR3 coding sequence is TGTGCCAGCAGTTTACAGAACAGGGTTTCACCCCTCCACTTT.

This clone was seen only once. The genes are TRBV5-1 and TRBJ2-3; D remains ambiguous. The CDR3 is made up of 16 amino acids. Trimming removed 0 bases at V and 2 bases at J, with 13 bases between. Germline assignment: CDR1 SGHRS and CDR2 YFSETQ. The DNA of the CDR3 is TGCGCCAGCAGCTTGGATATGGGAAGCTACACAGATACGCAGTATTTT. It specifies CASSLDMGSYTDTQYF.

The CDR3 region is CASSSFTDILTSYNEQFF. In DNA form, the CDR3 reads TGTGCCAGCAGCTCCTTTACGGACATCTTAACCTCCTACAATGAGCAGTTCTTC. The chain employs TRBV7-9 and TRBJ2-1, with D perhaps TRBD1 (5 bases). This CDR3 comprises 18 residues. The germline V gene has CDR1 SEHNR and CDR2 FQNEAQ (reference sequence). The V gene lost 4 bases and the J gene lost 0 bases, with 19 bases spanning the gap.